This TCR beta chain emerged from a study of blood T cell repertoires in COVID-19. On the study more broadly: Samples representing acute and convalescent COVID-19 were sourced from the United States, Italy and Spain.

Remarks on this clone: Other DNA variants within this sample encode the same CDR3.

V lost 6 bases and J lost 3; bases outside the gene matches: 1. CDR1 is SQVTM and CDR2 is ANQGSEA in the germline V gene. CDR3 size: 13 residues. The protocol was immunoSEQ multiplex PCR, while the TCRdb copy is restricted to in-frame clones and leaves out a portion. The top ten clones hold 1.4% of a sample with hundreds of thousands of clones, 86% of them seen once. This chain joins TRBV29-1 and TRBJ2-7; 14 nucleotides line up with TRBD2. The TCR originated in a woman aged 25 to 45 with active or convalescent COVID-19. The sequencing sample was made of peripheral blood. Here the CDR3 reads CSVGLAGGYEQYF. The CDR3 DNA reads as TGCAGCGTCGGACTAGCGGGAGGCTACGAGCAGTACTTC.